This TCR beta chain derives from a study of T cells in Graves' hyperthyroidism and ophthalmopathy. Across the study: Specimen type is peripheral blood, collected at initial diagnosis prior to any treatment.

It was RNA transcripts that yielded the amplified TCR beta CDR3 regions. HTBI primers drove first-round RT-PCR of the TCR CDR3. TCRdb re-analysed the multiplex PCR reads in MiXCR, keeping a single row per CDR3 protein. Here the sample spans some 500,000 distinct CDR3 sequences, approximately 25% being singletons. The CDR3 sequence is 13 residues long. CDR1 and CDR2 (germline): SQVTM, ANQGSEA. The ends were cut back, 8 bases at V and 4 bases at J, with 18 bases in the middle. In its sample, this clonotype was seen many times. Its matching antigen is unknown. The study's findings and limits: In the blood, most expanded thyroid clonotypes above 0.001 appeared as well. The model anticipated ophthalmopathy a median about six months pre-onset.

V is TRBV29-1 and J is TRBJ2-7; possibly TRBD1 or TRBD2 for D (5 bases each). This TCR came from a woman under 40 with Graves' ophthalmopathy. What was sequenced was blood. The CDR3 nucleotides are TGCAGCATCCGGGACGCAGATCGTTACGAGCAGTACTTC. Its translation is CSIRDADRYEQYF.